The 24 T cell receptor beta chains below were found in one sample sequenced in a study of cytomegalovirus exposure and HLA in healthy donors. Vbeta (60) and Jbeta (13) primers were used in the PCR. The protocol was immunoSEQ multiplex PCR, while the TCRdb copy is restricted to in-frame clones and leaves out a portion. The table includes under 200,000 clones, approximately 81% detected once. Sequenced material: PBMCs. The receptor source for this set is a female donor in good health and CMV-seronegative.

V is TRBV25-1 and J is TRBJ2-1; D is perhaps TRBD2 (6 bases). The CDR3 extends over 16 amino acids. Looked up from germline, CDR1 is MGHDK and CDR2 is SYGVNS. V was pared by 5 bases and J by 3 bases, with 17 bases between. CDR3 amino acids: CASSTRLEGLYNEQFF. For the CDR3, the DNA is TGTGCCAGCAGTACAAGGCTGGAGGGGCTCTACAATGAGCAGTTCTTC.

This clone was counted only a few times. The rearrangement links TRBV15 to TRBJ2-7; a possible D gene is TRBD2 (6 bases). This CDR3 comprises 13 residues. Trimming cost V 3 bases and J 3 bases, with 9 bases left between them. CDR1 and CDR2 (germline): LNHNV, YYDKDF (reference sequence). In DNA form, the CDR3 reads TGTGCCACCAGCAGGGACTACTACTACGAGCAGTACTTC. Translation: CATSRDYYYEQYF.

V and J are TRBV2 and TRBJ2-3; 7 bases are shared with TRBD2. After removal of 7 bases from V and 1 base from J, the junction contained 5 bases not matched to a gene. Looked up from germline, CDR1 is SNHLY and CDR2 is FYNNEI. The CDR3 is 14 amino acids. CDR3: CASTPGGGTDTQYF. DNA for the CDR3: TGTGCCAGCACCCCTGGGGGGGGCACAGATACGCAGTATTTT.

In this sample, this clone turned up a few times. The chain combines TRBV27 with TRBJ2-1; 8 bases match TRBD2. CDR1 and CDR2 from the germline V gene are MNHEY and SMNVEV (reference sequence). The CDR3 runs to 14 residues. V trimming: 3 bases; J trimming: 4 bases; junction bases outside the gene matches: 2. The CDR3 protein is CASSLLAGYNEQFF. CDR3 bases: TGTGCCAGCAGTTTGTTAGCGGGATACAATGAGCAGTTCTTC.

This clone was counted between two and nine times. In the same sample, other DNA sequences code for this CDR3. The chain couples TRBV6-4 to TRBJ2-5, with 8 bases lining up with TRBD2. The CDR3 is 13 residues long. Looked up from germline, CDR1 is MRHNA and CDR2 is SNTAGT. The V and J ends lost 8 bases and 5 bases, in that order; junction bases with no gene match: 7. The CDR3 nucleotides are TGTGCCAGCGCGCGGGGGGCCCGGGAGACCCAGTACTTC. Translating it yields CASARGARETQYF.

The chain couples TRBV2 to TRBJ2-7, with a possible D match to TRBD2 (7 bases). The CDR3 length is 13 residues. Trimming removed 4 bases from V and 6 bases from J, with 13 bases in between. From germline, CDR1 is SNHLY and CDR2 FYNNEI. DNA for the CDR3: TGTGCCAGCAGTGGGGGAGGGGGGAGCGAGCAGTACTTC. It translates to CASSGGGGSEQYF.

The chain employs TRBV6-6 and TRBJ1-2; 9 bases map to TRBD1. This CDR3 spans 15 amino acids. J was trimmed by 7 bases and V by 0 bases; bases with no gene match: 6. Germline V lookup: CDR1 MNHNY, CDR2 SVGAGI (reference sequence). This chain's CDR3 is CASSYSGQGFGGYTF. Here the CDR3 DNA reads TGTGCCAGCAGTTACTCAGGACAGGGGTTTGGTGGCTACACCTTC.

The chain is built from TRBV7-6 and TRBJ1-1, with D uncertain. Per germline, CDR1 SGHVS and CDR2 FNYEAQ. The CDR3 is 13 amino acids. V gave up 2 bases and J gave up 1 base, with 5 bases separating them. The CDR3 spells CASSLRRNTEAFF. DNA of the CDR3: TGTGCCAGCAGCTTACGTCGGAACACTGAAGCTTTCTTT.

The chain is built from TRBV7-2 and TRBJ2-7; 10 bases are shared with TRBD2. Unmatched junction bases numbered 12, after V lost 1 base and J lost 3 bases. The CDR3 totals 18 residues. Germline loops: CDR1 SGHTA, CDR2 FQGNSA. The CDR3, as DNA: TGTGCCAGCAGCTTAGAATGGTCTAGCGGGAGTAAGGGCTACGAGCAGTACTTC. Amino acids: CASSLEWSSGSKGYEQYF.

The genes are TRBV18 and TRBJ1-4; 8 positions match TRBD1. The CDR3 totals 14 residues. Losses at the gene ends were 6 bases for V and 3 bases for J; bases not matched to a gene: 3. CDR1 is KGHSH, CDR2 LQKENI, per germline. The CDR3: CASSWTGPNEKLFF. In nucleotides, the CDR3 is TGTGCCAGCTCCTGGACAGGGCCTAATGAAAAACTGTTTTTT.

The chain employs TRBV5-6 and TRBJ2-1, with D tentatively TRBD1 (5 bases). This CDR3 has 13 residues. Germline CDR1 is SGHDT and CDR2 is YYEEEE. Trimming cost V 8 bases and J 9 bases, with 18 bases left between them. CDR3 nucleotide sequence: TGTGCCAGTCGGACAAGATATCAGGGTGAGCAGTTCTTC. This codes for CASRTRYQGEQFF.

The rearrangement uses TRBV25-1 and TRBJ1-2; no clear D gene. V was pared by 6 bases and J by 6 bases, with 14 bases between. Germline V gene data show CDR1 as MGHDK and CDR2 as SYGVNS. CDR3 length: 13 amino acids. CDR3 amino acids: CASRESDGDGYTF. DNA for the CDR3: TGTGCCAGCAGAGAGTCTGACGGGGATGGCTACACCTTC.

This clone was seen a single time. The chain combines TRBV19 with TRBJ1-5, with D maybe TRBD1 (5 bases). V lost 8 bases to trimming and J lost 5 bases, with 19 bases between them. This CDR3 comprises 15 residues. Per germline, CDR1 LNHDA and CDR2 SQIVND (reference sequence). The CDR3 bases are TGTGCCAGTTCCCCGGGGACGGGGGTTCATCAGCCCCAGCATTTT. Translating it yields CASSPGTGVHQPQHF.

The rearrangement links TRBV7-6 to TRBJ2-5; D is uncertain. The J call could be wrong; TRBJ2-7 is a better fit for the DNA end. This CDR3 contains 12 residues. Germline loops: CDR1 SGHVS, CDR2 FNYEAQ. The CDR3 loop reads CASSLGTYEQYF. The CDR3 DNA sequence: TGTGCCAGCAGCTTAGGAACTTACGAGCAGTACTTC.

The chain uses TRBV15 and TRBJ1-4; D is undetermined. The ends were cut back, 0 bases at V and 8 bases at J, with 4 bases in the middle. CDR1 is LNHNV, CDR2 YYDKDF, per germline (reference sequence). This CDR3 contains 12 residues. CDR3 region: CATSRDQEKLFF. The CDR3 nucleotides are TGTGCCACCAGCAGAGATCAGGAAAAACTGTTTTTT.

The CDR3: CASSLGGQNYGYTF. The CDR3 nucleotides are TGTGCCAGCAGCTTAGGAGGACAGAACTATGGCTACACCTTC. The chain has TRBV7-2 and TRBJ1-2; tentative D call: TRBD1 (6 bases). The CDR3 sequence is 14 residues long. The germline V gene encodes CDR1 SGHTA and CDR2 FQGNSA. With 1 base removed from V and 2 bases from J, the gap between germline ends came to 8 bases.

With respect to this clone: The sample holds other DNA sequences that translate to the same CDR3. The chain uses TRBV6-5 and TRBJ1-1; D is unresolved. Germline CDR1 and CDR2: MNHEY and SVGAGI. Trimming stripped 0 bases from V and 4 bases from J, with 6 bases between. The CDR3 contains 13 residues. This chain's CDR3 is CASSYSRGTEAFF. The DNA for the CDR3 is TGTGCCAGCAGTTACTCGCGGGGCACTGAAGCTTTCTTT.

This clone was recorded once. The chain links TRBV14 to TRBJ2-7; TRBD1 matches at 8 bases. CDR3 size: 13 residues. V shed 5 bases and J 9 bases; nucleotides not matched to a gene: 9. Germline V gene data show CDR1 as SGHDN and CDR2 as FVKESK. The CDR3 here is CASSFDPGTGQYF. The CDR3 DNA follows: TGTGCCAGCAGCTTCGACCCGGGGACAGGGCAGTACTTC.

The rearrangement links TRBV7-9 to TRBJ2-7; D unclear. The CDR3 totals 14 residues. Between the trimmed V and J ends, which lost 0 bases and 3 bases, there was a span of 9 bases. Germline V gives CDR1 SEHNR, CDR2 FQNEAQ (reference sequence). DNA of the CDR3: TGTGCCAGCAGCTTAGCGGCAGGCCGCTACGAGCAGTACTTC. It yields the protein CASSLAAGRYEQYF.

The rearrangement joins TRBV6-6 to TRBJ2-3; possibly TRBD2 for D (5 bases). The V gene lost 6 bases and the J gene lost 4 bases, with 8 bases spanning the gap. Per the germline V gene, CDR1 is MNHNY and CDR2 is SVGAGI (reference sequence). This CDR3 spans 12 amino acids. The CDR3 spells CASSPGSDTQYF. The CDR3, as DNA: TGTGCCAGCAGCCCGGGATCAGATACGCAGTATTTT.

The V gene is TRBV7-9, the J gene TRBJ2-1; tentative D call: TRBD2 (6 bases). Trimming cost V 7 bases and J 7 bases, with 23 bases left between them. Germline V gene sequence: CDR1 SEHNR, CDR2 FQNEAQ (reference sequence). The CDR3 totals 16 residues. The CDR3 DNA sequence: TGTGCCAGCACCCCAAAGGGAGGCGCCTGGGGAAATGAGCAGTTCTTC. Translated: CASTPKGGAWGNEQFF.

This clone came up a few times. This rearrangement joins TRBV4-3 to TRBJ2-3; D is ambiguous. CDR1 is LGHNA, CDR2 YSLEER, per germline. Trimming removed 1 base at V and 1 base at J, with 15 bases between. The CDR3 has 17 amino acids. The CDR3 spells CASSQGLATKGTDTQYF. The CDR3, as DNA: TGCGCCAGCAGCCAAGGACTCGCCACCAAGGGCACAGATACGCAGTATTTT.

The chain joins TRBV5-5 to TRBJ2-4; 12 nucleotides line up with TRBD2. Losses at the gene ends were 3 bases for V and 1 base for J; bases not matched to a gene: 14. The CDR3 contains 20 residues. Germline V gene data show CDR1 as SGHKS and CDR2 as YYEKEE (reference sequence). CDR3 DNA: TGTGCCAGCAGCTCAGGCGGACTAGCGGGAAGCTGGACGGCCAAAAACATTCAGTACTTC. Residues: CASSSGGLAGSWTAKNIQYF.

This clone turned up a few times. The V gene is TRBV6-4, the J gene TRBJ2-3, with a tentative D call TRBD1 (6 bases). The germline V and J ends were trimmed by 0 bases and 5 bases, with 9 bases remaining between them. Germline CDR1 reads MRHNA; CDR2 reads SNTAGT. The CDR3 loop spans 14 amino acids. In nucleotides, the CDR3 is TGTGCCAGCAGTGACTCGATAGGGGGAGATACGCAGTATTTT. Encoded protein: CASSDSIGGDTQYF.